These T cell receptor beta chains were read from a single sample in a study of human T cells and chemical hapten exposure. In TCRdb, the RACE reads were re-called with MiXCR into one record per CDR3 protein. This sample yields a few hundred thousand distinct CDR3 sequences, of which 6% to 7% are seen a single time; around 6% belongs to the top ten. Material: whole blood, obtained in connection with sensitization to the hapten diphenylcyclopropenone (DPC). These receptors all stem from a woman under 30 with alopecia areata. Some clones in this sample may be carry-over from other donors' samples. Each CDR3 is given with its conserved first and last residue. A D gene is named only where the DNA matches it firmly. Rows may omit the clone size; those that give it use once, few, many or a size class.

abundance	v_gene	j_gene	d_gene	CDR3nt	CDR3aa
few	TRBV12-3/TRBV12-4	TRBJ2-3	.	TGTGCCAGCAGTTTAGACGGCGATATCACAGATACGCAGTATTTT	CASSLDGDITDTQYF
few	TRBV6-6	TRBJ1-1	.	TGTGCCAGCAGTTACCCCTTCCAGGGCGGCACTGAAGCTTTCTTT	CASSYPFQGGTEAFF
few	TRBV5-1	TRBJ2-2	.	TGCGCCAGCCGGGACTCGAGGGATCCGAACACCGGGGAGCTGTTTTTT	CASRDSRDPNTGELFF
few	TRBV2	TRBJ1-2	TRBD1	TGTGCCAGCAGCGGACAGGGATCAAACTATGGCTACACCTTC	CASSGQGSNYGYTF
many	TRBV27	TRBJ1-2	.	TGTGCCAGCAGTTTAGGCTCAACTGGGGGCTACACCTTC	CASSLGSTGGYTF
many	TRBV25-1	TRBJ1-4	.	TGTGCCAGCAGTCAACAGACTAATGAAAAACTGTTTTTT	CASSQQTNEKLFF
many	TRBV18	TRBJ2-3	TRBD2	TGTGCCAGCTCACGGAGCGGGGGAGACACAGATACGCAGTATTTT	CASSRSGGDTDTQYF
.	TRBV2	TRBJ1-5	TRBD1	TGTGCCAGCACCCGGGACAGGGGCTATCAGCCCCAGCATTTT	CASTRDRGYQPQHF
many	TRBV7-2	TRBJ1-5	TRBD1	TGTGCCAGCAGCCTCTGGACAGGGCAGGGTCAGCCCCAGCATTTT	CASSLWTGQGQPQHF
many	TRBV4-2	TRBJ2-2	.	TGTGCCAGCAGCCAAGCCGGACTCACCGGGGAGCTGTTTTTT	CASSQAGLTGELFF
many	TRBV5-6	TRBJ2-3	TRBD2	TGTGCCAGCAGCTTGGTAAAATTAGCGGGGGGGCAGGATACGCAGTATTTT	CASSLVKLAGGQDTQYF
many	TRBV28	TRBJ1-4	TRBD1	TGTGCCAGCAGTTTAGGACAGGACCCGAGAAAACTGTTTTTT	CASSLGQDPRKLFF
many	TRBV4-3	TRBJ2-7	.	TGCGCCAGCAGCCAAGAACCGGAGGGCGAGCAGTACTTC	CASSQEPEGEQYF
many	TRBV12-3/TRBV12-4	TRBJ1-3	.	TGTGCCAGCAGTTTAGCGCAGGCCATATATTTT	CASSLAQAIYF
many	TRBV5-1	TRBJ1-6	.	TGCGCCAGCAGGGCCACAGGGTTTTTTAATTCACCCCTCCACTTT	CASRATGFFNSPLHF
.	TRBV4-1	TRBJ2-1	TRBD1	TGCGCCAGCAGCTCCTACAGGGGGCTATATGAGCAGTTCTTC	CASSSYRGLYEQFF
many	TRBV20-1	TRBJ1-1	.	TGCAGTCCACAGGGAGGGACTGAAGCTTTCTTT	CSPQGGTEAFF
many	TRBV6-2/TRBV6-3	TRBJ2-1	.	TGTGCCAGCAGCCGGGACTCCGGGGAGCAGTTCTTC	CASSRDSGEQFF
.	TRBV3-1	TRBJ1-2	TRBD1	TGTGCCAGCAGCCACCCAGACAGGGTACGAGATGGCTACACCTTC	CASSHPDRVRDGYTF
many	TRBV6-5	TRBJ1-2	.	TGTGCCAGCAGCCTTTATTATTCAGGTTCTAACTATGGCTACACCTTC	CASSLYYSGSNYGYTF
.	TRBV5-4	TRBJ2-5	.	TGTGCCAGCAGCTTGGCAGGGACGAAAGAGACCCAGTACTTC	CASSLAGTKETQYF
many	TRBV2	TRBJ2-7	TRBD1	TGTGCCAGCAGTGAGGAGCAGGGGGCTTCTTACGAGCAGTACTTC	CASSEEQGASYEQYF
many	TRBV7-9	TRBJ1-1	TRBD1	TGTGCCAGCAGCTTAGGTACAGGGGAACTGGCGAACACTGAAGCTTTCTTT	CASSLGTGELANTEAFF
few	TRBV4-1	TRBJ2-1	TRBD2	TGCGCCAGCAGCCAAGGTCCTCCAGCGGGGGGTTTCGGTGAGCAGTTCTTC	CASSQGPPAGGFGEQFF
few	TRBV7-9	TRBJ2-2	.	TGTGCCAGCAGCTTAGCACTTGCGAACACCGGGGAGCTGTTTTTT	CASSLALANTGELFF
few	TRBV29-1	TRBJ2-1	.	TGCAGCGTTGAGGGCAATGAGCAGTTCTTC	CSVEGNEQFF
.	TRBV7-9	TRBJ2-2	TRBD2	TGTGCCAGCAGCTTAGGGCCTAGCGGGAGCACCGGGGAGCTGTTTTTT	CASSLGPSGSTGELFF
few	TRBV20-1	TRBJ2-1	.	TGCAGTGCTAGAGAAATAGCCTCCTACAATGAGCAGTTCTTC	CSAREIASYNEQFF
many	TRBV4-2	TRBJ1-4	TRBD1	TGTGCCAGCAGCCCCCAGGAAGGGGGCGGGAGTGGGAGCGAAAAACTGTTTTTT	CASSPQEGGGSGSEKLFF
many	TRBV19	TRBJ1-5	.	TGTGCCAGCTCCGCATCCCCCGTGCGGCGACCCCAGCATTTT	CASSASPVRRPQHF
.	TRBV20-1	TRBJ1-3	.	TGCAGTGCTCCCCTAACGGGGCGGCTCTCTGGAAACACCATATATTTT	CSAPLTGRLSGNTIYF
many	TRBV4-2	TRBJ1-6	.	TGTGCCAGCAGCCAAGACCCCCCCCATTCACCCCTCCACTTT	CASSQDPPHSPLHF
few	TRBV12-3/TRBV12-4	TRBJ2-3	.	TGTGCCAGCTCCCTCGGCCCGGCAGATACGCAGTATTTT	CASSLGPADTQYF
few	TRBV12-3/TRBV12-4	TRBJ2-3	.	TGTGCCAGCAGTTTAAAGAGGGGTACCCAGTATTTT	CASSLKRGTQYF
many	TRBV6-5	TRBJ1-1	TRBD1	TGTGCCAGCAGTCCGGGGACAGGGGGCATCACTGAAGCTTTCTTT	CASSPGTGGITEAFF
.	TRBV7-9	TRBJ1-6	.	TGTGCCAGCAGCTCCCTTGGCGATTCATCCCTCCACTTT	CASSSLGDSSLHF
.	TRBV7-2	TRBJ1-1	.	TGTGCCAGCAGCTCAACTAGGGGGACGAACACTGAAGCTTTCTTT	CASSSTRGTNTEAFF
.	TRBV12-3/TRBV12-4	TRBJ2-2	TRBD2	TGTGCCAGCAGTAGACTAGCGGGGGCCTTGGGGAACACCGGGGAGCTGTTTTTT	CASSRLAGALGNTGELFF
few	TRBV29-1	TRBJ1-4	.	TGCAGCGTTATGGATGAAAAACTGTTTTTT	CSVMDEKLFF
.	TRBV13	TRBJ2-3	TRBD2	TGTGCCAGCAGCCTTAATCGGGGGGGCCTAACAGATACGCAGTATTTT	CASSLNRGGLTDTQYF
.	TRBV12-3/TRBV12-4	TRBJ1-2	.	TGTGCCAGCACCAGGCAGGGCTATGGCTACACCTTC	CASTRQGYGYTF
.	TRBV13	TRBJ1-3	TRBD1	TGTGCCAGTCTCAGGGGGCTGCCTGGAAACACCATATATTTT	CASLRGLPGNTIYF
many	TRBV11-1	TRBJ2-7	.	TGTGCCAGCAGCTTATCGGGGCCAGACGAGGGGGTTTCCACCTACGAGCAGTACTTC	CASSLSGPDEGVSTYEQYF
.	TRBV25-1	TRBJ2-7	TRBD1	TGTGCCAGCAGTGGGACAGGGCCCTACGAGCAGTACTTC	CASSGTGPYEQYF
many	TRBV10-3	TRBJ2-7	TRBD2	TGTGCCACTACTAGGACTAGCGGGGGGAATGTGGCCTACGAGCAGTACTTC	CATTRTSGGNVAYEQYF